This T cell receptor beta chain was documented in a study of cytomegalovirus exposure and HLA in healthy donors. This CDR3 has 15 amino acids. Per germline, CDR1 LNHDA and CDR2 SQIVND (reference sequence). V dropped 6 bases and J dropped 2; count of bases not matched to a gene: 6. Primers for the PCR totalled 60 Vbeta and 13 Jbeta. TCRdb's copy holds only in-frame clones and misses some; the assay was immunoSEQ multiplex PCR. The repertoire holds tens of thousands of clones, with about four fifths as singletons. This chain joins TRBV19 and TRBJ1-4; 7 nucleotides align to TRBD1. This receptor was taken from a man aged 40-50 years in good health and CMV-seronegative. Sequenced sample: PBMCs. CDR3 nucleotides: TGTGCCAGTAGAAACACAGGGGCTACTAATGAAAAACTGTTTTTT. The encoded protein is CASRNTGATNEKLFF.